This note documents a single TCR beta chain sequence. No cognate antigen has been identified for it. Per-base quality was not reported, and no clone a single base away is much larger than it. The sample belongs to a study of shared clonotypes between healthy human individuals (dated by TCRdb to 2019 to 2021). The study in broad terms: Three men and two women, aged 18 to 49 years, made up the cohort. For each donor, three plates each were used for CD4 naive and CD4 memory, two plates were used for CD8 naive, and one plate was used for CD8 memory. To estimate repertoire size and how much clonotype sharing occurs between individuals, the study deeply sequenced the blood TCR repertoires of five healthy adults. Different laboratories and diverse techniques were used to prepare libraries and sequence TCR repertoires, to increase sequencing depth and limit assay-specific biases. Between about 0.94 and 8.9 billion PBMCs per donor were obtained by leukapheresis.

CD8 naive samples were CD45RO-negative cells positively selected for CCR7, giving a CD45RA+CCR7+ population that excluded TemRA cells. Healthy HIV-negative adults with no recently reported acute infections or vaccinations were included as donors. Every donor was a Caucasian adult living in Nashville, Tennessee, USA. Blood was obtained by leukapheresis, after which PBMCs were separated by Ficoll-Histopaque density gradient centrifugation and cryopreserved in liquid nitrogen vapor phase. Analytical flow cytometry was used to check the purity and quantity of every magnetically sorted T cell population. Genomic DNA was isolated from every sorted fraction and measured by UV absorbance on a Nanodrop 2000c. The research as a whole found: Roughly 5.2% of naive CD4, 3% to 4% of naive CD8, about 2.1% of memory CD4, and less than 0.45% of memory CD8 clonotypes were shared across a few donors. Because the study included a small number of donors, the genetic and exposure-history diversity represented was limited. Even with the large sequencing depth, rarefaction of the sorted-subset datasets indicated that sequencing was incomplete. Estimated clonotype richness was generally larger for naive than for memory subsets. Only blood was sampled, and tissue TCR repertoires likely differ from those in blood. Pairwise subsampling indicated that sequencing depth was expected to affect the degree of clonotype sharing among donors. Higher generation probabilities were observed for clonotypes shared by all four sorted-subset donors than for non-shared clonotypes.

Taken from cysteine to phenylalanine, the CDR3 has 18 residues. Kept here is only the CDR3 DNA, which spans 54 bases and is read in frame from base 1. V is pared back by 4 bases and J by 3 bases, with 25 bases lying between the germline termini. For CDR1 and CDR2, the germline V gene lists SGHTS and YDEGEE. TCR CDR3 regions were amplified from genomic DNA by multiplex PCR using the deep immunoSEQ assay. Extracted genomic DNA from each cell subset was distributed evenly across all wells of several immunoSEQ 96-well plates, and each plate was treated as a replicate. For sorted subsets, each replicate PCR was loaded with about 0.2 ug genomic DNA, equivalent to 30,000 or so T cell genomes. Purified libraries were quantified with a Qubit 3.0 fluorometer, sized on a Bioanalyzer 2100, and re-quantified with the KAPA Library Quantification kit. Every immunoSEQ 96-well plate was sequenced on a separate single-read 150-cycle Illumina NextSeq 550 flow cell. The original pipeline was this. Because the immunoSEQ output held only junctional sequences and lacked quality scores, the filtering could not match the filtering applied to full-length reads. To assign V/J genes and CDR3, sequences were annotated using PyIR, a Python wrapper for IgBLAST v1.9, with IMGT germline references. Reads were filtered out if the reads had weak V/J assignments (E-value above 1e-6), no CDR3, stop codons, out-of-frame junctions, or ambiguous translated residues. V3J clonotypes were defined by identical inferred V gene, J gene, and CDR3 amino acid sequence. The percentage overlap between two repertoires was calculated by dividing the number of shared unique clonotypes by the size of the smaller repertoire. Three approaches were used to assess repertoire richness: RTK rarefaction, the Chao1 estimator, and Recon v2.1 estimates of unobserved clonotypes. Generation probabilities for all TCRbeta clonotypes obtained by the gDNA method from a handful of donors were computed using OLGA. TCRdb obtained this table from immuneACCESS and retained in-frame rearrangements with V and J assigned. These tables miss some clones; where compared with another copy, unresolved V genes account for less than half of the shortfall, and the remainder is unexplained. V, J and clone size reflect that table, while D and trimming were determined from the DNA. Present in this sample are over 2 million clones, approximately 94% of which were seen just once. About 1.1% of the sample rests with the top ten.

The V and J genes are TRBV5-8 and TRBJ1-2, and possibly TRBD1, on 6 matching bases. This receptor was taken from a young man in good health. Sequenced: naive CD8+ T cells sorted from blood. The cell subset or site label, as the study defines it: CD45RA+CCR7+. The sequence in DNA is TGTGCCAGCAGCCCACCTGGGGGGGCCCTCGTACGATACTATGGCTACACCTTC. Translated, it reads CASSPPGGALVRYYGYTF.